This entry lists 27 T cell receptor beta chains sequenced from one sample in a study of regulatory T cells in long-lasting Graves disease. Noted time point: newly diagnosed GD, antithyroid drugs for less than 3 months. PBMC-derived RNA was used for the TCR library. Construction of TCR beta libraries relied on iRepertoire HTBI primers and on Arm-PCR targeting CDR3 regions. TCRdb itself ran the multiplex PCR reads through MiXCR, one entry per CDR3 protein. The sample records about 200,000 distinct CDR3 sequences, around 16% being singletons. The sample in question was peripheral blood mononuclear cells (PBMCs), obtained at new diagnosis, from a patient treated with antithyroid drugs. The receptors originated from a female donor with Graves disease.

In this sample, this clonotype turned up once. The gene calls are TRBV12-3 or TRBV12-4 and TRBJ1-1, with D perhaps TRBD1 (6 bases). This CDR3 spans 14 amino acids. V lost 6 bases and J lost 0, with 11 bases in between. The CDR3 region is CASSQQGMNTEAFF. The CDR3 DNA sequence: TGTGCCAGCAGCCAACAGGGTATGAACACTGAAGCTTTCTTT.

This clonotype was recorded many times. The V call is TRBV6-1, the J call TRBJ2-3, with unresolved D. V lost 7 bases and J 1 base, leaving 6 bases between the germline ends. The CDR3 has 12 residues. From germline, CDR1 is MNHNS and CDR2 SASEGT. CDR3 loop: CASTERTDTQYF. The CDR3 bases are TGTGCCAGCACGGAGCGCACAGATACGCAGTATTTT.

A few counts support this clonotype. The V and J genes are TRBV6-1 and TRBJ2-7; D is ambiguous. The CDR3 has 13 residues. The V and J ends lost 0 bases and 3 bases respectively, with 6 bases between them. Germline CDR1 is MNHNS and CDR2 is SASEGT. The CDR3 spells CASSEAFIYEQYF. For the CDR3, the DNA is TGTGCCAGCAGTGAAGCGTTTATCTACGAGCAGTACTTC.

This clonotype was recorded many times. This chain joins TRBV19 and TRBJ2-3, with 9 nucleotides matching TRBD2. Germline CDR1 LNHDA, CDR2 SQIVND (reference sequence). This CDR3 has 16 amino acids. V shed 7 bases and J 4 bases; nucleotides not matched to a gene: 12. The CDR3 loop is CASTRAAGGLSDTQYF. In DNA form, the CDR3 reads TGTGCCAGTACCCGGGCGGCGGGAGGGCTATCAGATACGCAGTATTTT.

This clonotype was seen at least ten times. The rearrangement joins TRBV27 to TRBJ1-6; D is ambiguous. The CDR3 loop spans 16 amino acids. Germline CDR1 MNHEY, CDR2 SMNVEV (reference sequence). Trimming left V 6 bases short and J 0 bases short, with 12 bases between. The CDR3 DNA reads TGTGCCAGCAGGTGGTCGACGAGCTCCTATAATTCACCCCTCCACTTT. Amino acid sequence: CASRWSTSSYNSPLHF.

This clonotype showed up many times. The rearrangement uses TRBV12-3 or TRBV12-4 and TRBJ2-1, with D hard to call. V lost 0 bases to trimming and J lost 9 bases, with 6 bases between them. This CDR3 contains 12 residues. The CDR3 loop reads CASSLAEFEQFF. The CDR3 bases are TGTGCCAGCAGTTTAGCCGAGTTTGAGCAGTTCTTC.

The chain carries TRBV18 and TRBJ1-1; unclear D gene. In germline, CDR1 is KGHSH, CDR2 LQKENI. Trimming took off 5 bases at V and 0 bases at J, with 13 bases between the two ends. The CDR3 extends over 15 amino acids. The CDR3 nucleotides read TGTGCCAGCTCATCTTCGGACGGCATGAACACTGAAGCTTTCTTT. This translates into CASSSSDGMNTEAFF. The variable domain in full, with the rest retrieved from reference TRBV18 and TRBJ1-1, is NAGVMQNPRHLVRRRGQEARLRCSPMKGHSHVYWYRQLPEEGLKFMVYLQKENIIDESGMPKERFSAEFPKEGPSILRIQQVVRGDSAAYFCASSSSDGMNTEAFFGQGTRLTVV.

This clonotype occurred a few times. V gene TRBV24-1 combines with J gene TRBJ2-3, with 9 bases matching TRBD1. CDR3 length equals 17 residues. Germline V gene lookup returns CDR1 KGHDR and CDR2 SFDVKD. Germline trimming cut 0 bases from V and 3 bases from J; bases unmatched to any gene: 6. The CDR3 DNA reads as TGTGCCACCAGTGATTTGGGGACAGGGCTAAGAACAGATACGCAGTATTTT. Translation: CATSDLGTGLRTDTQYF.

In its sample, this clonotype was seen many times. The CDR3 reads CASSFFGQGGGYTF. In nucleotides, the CDR3 is TGTGCCAGCAGCTTCTTTGGACAGGGCGGCGGCTACACCTTC. The J gene is TRBJ1-2, the V gene TRBV7-2; 8 bases align to TRBD1. Germline V gene data show CDR1 as SGHTA and CDR2 as FQGNSA. Trimming cost V 3 bases and J 8 bases; bases outside gene matches: 8. The CDR3 has 14 residues.

With regard to this clonotype: This may come from a read error, since a much larger clone is one base off. The chain carries TRBV7-6 and TRBJ2-5; D ambiguous. This CDR3 is 13 amino acids long. V was clipped by 1 base and J by 3 bases, with 6 bases between them. Germline V gene sequence: CDR1 SGHVS, CDR2 FNYEAQ. The CDR3 nucleotides are TGTGCCAGCAGCTTAGGGCTGGAAGAGACCCAGTACTTC. Amino acids: CASSLGLEETQYF.

At least ten counts were recorded for this clonotype. The chain carries TRBV6-1 and TRBJ2-2, with unresolved D. The CDR3 extends over 14 amino acids. V dropped 4 bases and J dropped 5 bases, with 11 bases sitting between them. CDR1 is MNHNS, CDR2 SASEGT, per germline. CDR3 residues: CASSGPIETGELFF. The CDR3 bases are TGTGCCAGCAGTGGGCCCATAGAGACCGGGGAGCTGTTTTTT.

This clonotype has a count of ten or more. The J gene is TRBJ2-2, the V gene TRBV12-3 or TRBV12-4; 12 nucleotides align to TRBD2. V trimming: 5 bases; J trimming: 4 bases; junction bases outside the gene matches: 8. The CDR3 sequence is 17 residues long. The CDR3 loop is CASSPQLAGGGTGELFF. CDR3 bases: TGTGCCAGCAGTCCCCAACTAGCGGGAGGAGGCACCGGGGAGCTGTTTTTT.

This clonotype was counted at least ten times. The genes are TRBV7-9 and TRBJ2-2, with D possibly matching TRBD1 (6 bases). Germline loops: CDR1 SEHNR, CDR2 FQNEAQ (reference sequence). Trimming cost V 6 bases and J 6 bases, with 17 bases left between them. This CDR3 has 15 residues. The CDR3 loop reads CASSLTGTSSGELFF. CDR3 nucleotide sequence: TGTGCCAGCAGTCTCACCGGGACATCTTCCGGGGAGCTGTTTTTT. The whole variable domain, remainder taken from reference TRBV7-9 and TRBJ2-2, is DTGVSQNPRHKITKRGQNVTFRCDPISEHNRLYWYRQTLGQGPEFLTYFQNEAQLEKSRLLSDRFSAERPKGSFSTLEIQRTEQGDSAMYLCASSLTGTSSGELFFGEGSRLTVL.

This sequence joins TRBV11-2 and TRBJ2-5, with D tentatively TRBD2 (5 bases). CDR3 length equals 14 residues. Looked up from germline, CDR1 is SGHAT and CDR2 is FQNNGV. V lost 4 bases and J 5 bases, leaving 14 bases between the germline ends. CDR3 DNA: TGTGCCAGCAGCTCACTGGACTGGAAGGAGACCCAGTACTTC. It encodes CASSSLDWKETQYF.

This clonotype was picked up many times. The chain uses TRBV7-8 and TRBJ1-4, with D unclear. The V and J ends lost 5 bases and 8 bases respectively, with 9 bases between them. Per germline, CDR1 SGHVS and CDR2 FQNEAQ. The CDR3 is 12 amino acids. The CDR3 loop is CASSRVGEKLFF. The CDR3 DNA reads TGTGCCAGCAGCCGTGTCGGCGAAAAACTGTTTTTT.

The chain uses TRBV7-9 and TRBJ2-1; 10 bases line up with TRBD1. This CDR3 is 15 amino acids long. With V trimmed by 5 bases and J by 7 bases, 8 bases remained unmatched. Germline CDR1 is SEHNR and CDR2 is FQNEAQ (reference sequence). CDR3 DNA: TGTGCCAGCAGCCCCTTGGACAGGGGGTTTAATGAGCAGTTCTTC. Translation: CASSPLDRGFNEQFF.

This clonotype was detected many times. The chain carries TRBV12-3 or TRBV12-4 and TRBJ1-2; D is perhaps TRBD1 (6 bases). The CDR3 sequence is 13 residues long. Trimming took 6 bases from V and 8 from J, leaving 16 bases between them. The CDR3 nucleotides read TGTGCCAGCAGCCCCGGGGGGCCGGTCGGCTACACCTTC. Its protein product is CASSPGGPVGYTF.

Concerning this clonotype itself: A single base separates this from a much larger clone, so it may be a read error. The rearrangement uses TRBV27 and TRBJ2-3; D call uncertain. The V end was cut by 3 bases, the J end by 2 bases, with 6 bases between. Germline V gene sequence: CDR1 MNHEY, CDR2 SMNVEV (reference sequence). The CDR3 has 13 residues. The CDR3, as DNA: TGTGCCAGCAGTTTGGGGAACACAGATACGCAGTATTTT. Its protein is CASSLGNTDTQYF.

At least ten counts were recorded for this clonotype. The chain uses TRBV5-5 and TRBJ1-2; 10 positions agree with TRBD1. The CDR3 sequence is 16 residues long. With 3 bases clipped from V and 2 bases from J, the junction kept 7 bases outside the gene matches. Germline V CDR1 and CDR2: SGHKS, YYEKEE (reference sequence). The CDR3 protein is CASSSLGTGVNYGYTF. The CDR3 nucleotides are TGTGCCAGCAGCTCCCTGGGGACAGGGGTAAACTATGGCTACACCTTC.

This clonotype was counted at least ten times. The V and J genes are TRBV2 and TRBJ1-5, with D maybe TRBD1 (5 bases). The ends were cut back, 6 bases at V and 2 bases at J, with 14 bases in the middle. Per germline, CDR1 SNHLY and CDR2 FYNNEI. The CDR3 is 15 residues long. The CDR3 sequence is CASSSASRGNQPQHF. CDR3 nucleotide sequence: TGTGCCAGCAGCTCCGCGTCCAGGGGCAATCAGCCCCAGCATTTT.

This clonotype showed up many times. DNA of the CDR3: TGTGCCAGCAGCTCTCCAGCGGGAGGTCCGAACACCGGGGAGCTGTTTTTT. Translation: CASSSPAGGPNTGELFF. The rearrangement links TRBV7-2 to TRBJ2-2, with TRBD2 identical over 9 bases. This CDR3 has 17 residues. Germline assignment: CDR1 SGHTA and CDR2 FQGNSA. With 4 bases clipped from V and 0 bases from J, the junction kept 6 bases outside the gene matches.

This clonotype was counted many times. The rearrangement links TRBV11-1 to TRBJ2-7; 10 bases align to TRBD1. V was clipped by 1 base and J by 2 bases; unmatched bases: 2. The length of the CDR3 is 15 residues. From germline, CDR1 is SGHAT and CDR2 FQDESV (reference sequence). CDR3 coding DNA: TGTGCCAGCAGCTTAGTAGGGACAGGGGCCTACGAGCAGTACTTC. Amino acids: CASSLVGTGAYEQYF.

V and J are TRBV7-9 and TRBJ2-3; 8 bases match TRBD2. The ends lost 2 bases at V and 0 bases at J; junction bases unmatched: 10. Germline V lookup: CDR1 SEHNR, CDR2 FQNEAQ (reference sequence). The CDR3 has 18 residues. Written as DNA, the CDR3 is TGTGCCAGCAGCTTATCTGCGGGAGGAGGGGGAAGCACAGATACGCAGTATTTT. This sequence encodes CASSLSAGGGGSTDTQYF.

A word on this clonotype: A much larger clonotype is one base distant, so this may be a read error. The genes are TRBV6-2 or TRBV6-3 and TRBJ2-7; no definite D call. Germline CDR1 reads MNHEY; CDR2 reads SVGEGT. The CDR3 runs 13 residues. Trimming took off 0 bases at V and 3 bases at J, with 6 bases between the two ends. The CDR3 nucleotides read TGTGCCAGCAGTTACTCGGGTTTCTACGAGCAGTACTTC. It is translated as CASSYSGFYEQYF.

This clonotype came up many times. The chain links TRBV29-1 to TRBJ1-1; D ambiguous. The CDR3 loop spans 10 amino acids. Germline CDR1 and CDR2: SQVTM and ANQGSEA. Trimming stripped 3 bases from V and 6 bases from J, with 5 bases between. CDR3 sequence: CSVDVPEAFF. DNA for the CDR3: TGCAGCGTTGACGTCCCTGAAGCTTTCTTT.

This clonotype showed up many times. The chain joins TRBV3-1 to TRBJ1-5; D ambiguous. Germline V gene sequence: CDR1 LGHDT, CDR2 YNNKEL (reference sequence). The CDR3 is made up of 13 amino acids. Deletions cut 1 base from V and 5 bases from J, with 6 bases between. CDR3 nucleotides: TGTGCCAGCAGCCAAGCGGGGTATCAGCCCCAGCATTTT. This encodes CASSQAGYQPQHF.

This clonotype has at least ten counts. This could be a read error, since a much larger clone is one nucleotide away. This chain links TRBV11-1 with TRBJ1-1, with a tentative D call TRBD1 (6 bases). Germline CDR1 and CDR2: SGHAT and FQDESV (reference sequence). The CDR3 contains 13 residues. CDR3 sequence: CASSKQGRTEASF. DNA of the CDR3: TGTGCCAGCAGCAAACAGGGTCGGACTGAAGCTTCCTTT.